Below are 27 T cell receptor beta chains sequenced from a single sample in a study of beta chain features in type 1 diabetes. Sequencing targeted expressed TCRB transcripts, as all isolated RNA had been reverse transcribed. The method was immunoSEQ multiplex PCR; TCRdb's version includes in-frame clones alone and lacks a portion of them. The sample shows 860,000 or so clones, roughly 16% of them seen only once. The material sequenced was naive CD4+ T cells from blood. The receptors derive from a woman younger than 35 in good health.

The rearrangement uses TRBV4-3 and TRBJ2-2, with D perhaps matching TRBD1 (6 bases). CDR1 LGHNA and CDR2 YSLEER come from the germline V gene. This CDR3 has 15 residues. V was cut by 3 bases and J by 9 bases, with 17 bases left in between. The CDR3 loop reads CASSQGASRYRELFF. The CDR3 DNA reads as TGCGCCAGCAGCCAGGGGGCGAGTAGGTACCGGGAGCTGTTTTTT.

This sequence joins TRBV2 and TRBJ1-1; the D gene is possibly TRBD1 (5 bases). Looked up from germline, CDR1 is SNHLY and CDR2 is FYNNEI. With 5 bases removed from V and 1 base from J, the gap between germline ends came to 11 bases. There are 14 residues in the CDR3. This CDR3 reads CASSRSGPNTEAFF. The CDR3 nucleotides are TGTGCCAGCAGTCGATCGGGGCCGAACACTGAAGCTTTCTTT.

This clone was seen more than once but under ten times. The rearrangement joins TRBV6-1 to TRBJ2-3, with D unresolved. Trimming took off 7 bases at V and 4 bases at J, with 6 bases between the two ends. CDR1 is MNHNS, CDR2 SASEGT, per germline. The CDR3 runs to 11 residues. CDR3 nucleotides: TGTGCCAGCAACCAAGCAGATACGCAGTATTTT. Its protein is CASNQADTQYF.

Written as DNA, the CDR3 is TGCGCCAGCAGCCTCCGAGTAGCGGGAGGATCCTACAATGAGCAGTTCTTC. Translating gives CASSLRVAGGSYNEQFF. The V and J genes are TRBV5-1 and TRBJ2-1; the match to TRBD2 covers 10 bases. V dropped 4 bases and J dropped 1; count of bases not matched to a gene: 8. This CDR3 has 17 residues. From germline, CDR1 is SGHRS and CDR2 YFSETQ.

CDR3 nucleotide sequence: TGTGCCAGCAGTACGATCACTGAAGCTTTCTTT. Its protein is CASSTITEAFF. The chain employs TRBV6-1 and TRBJ1-1, with D unclear. Germline V gives CDR1 MNHNS, CDR2 SASEGT. V gave up 5 bases and J gave up 4 bases, with 5 bases separating them. The CDR3 spans 11 residues.

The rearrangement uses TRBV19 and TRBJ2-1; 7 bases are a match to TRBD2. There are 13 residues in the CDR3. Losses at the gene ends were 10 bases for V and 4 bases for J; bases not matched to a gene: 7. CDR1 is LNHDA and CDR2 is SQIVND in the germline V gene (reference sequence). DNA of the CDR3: TGTGCCACCAGGGACTACCAGTACAATGAGCAGTTCTTC. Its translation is CATRDYQYNEQFF.

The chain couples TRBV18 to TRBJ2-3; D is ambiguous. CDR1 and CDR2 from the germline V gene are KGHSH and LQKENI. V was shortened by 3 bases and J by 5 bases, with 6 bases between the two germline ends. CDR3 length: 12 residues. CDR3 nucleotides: TGTGCCAGCTCACCCCCAGTAGATACGCAGTATTTT. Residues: CASSPPVDTQYF.

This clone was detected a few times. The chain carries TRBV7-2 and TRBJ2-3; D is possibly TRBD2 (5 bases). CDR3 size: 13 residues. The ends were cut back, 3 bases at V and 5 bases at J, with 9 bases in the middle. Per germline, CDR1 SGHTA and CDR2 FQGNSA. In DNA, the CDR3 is TGTGCCAGCAGCTTGGACTCAATAGATACGCAGTATTTT. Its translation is CASSLDSIDTQYF.

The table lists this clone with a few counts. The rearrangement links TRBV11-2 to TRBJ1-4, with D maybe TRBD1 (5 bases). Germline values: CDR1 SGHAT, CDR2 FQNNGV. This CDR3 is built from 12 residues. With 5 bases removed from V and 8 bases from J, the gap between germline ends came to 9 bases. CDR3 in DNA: TGTGCCAGCAGCCCCGGGACCGAAAAACTGTTTTTT. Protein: CASSPGTEKLFF.

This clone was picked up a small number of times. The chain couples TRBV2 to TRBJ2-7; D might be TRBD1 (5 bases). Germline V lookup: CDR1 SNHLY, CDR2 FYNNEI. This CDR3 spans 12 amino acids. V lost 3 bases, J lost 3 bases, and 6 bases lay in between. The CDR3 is CASSETVYEQYF. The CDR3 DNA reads TGTGCCAGCAGTGAGACAGTCTACGAGCAGTACTTC.

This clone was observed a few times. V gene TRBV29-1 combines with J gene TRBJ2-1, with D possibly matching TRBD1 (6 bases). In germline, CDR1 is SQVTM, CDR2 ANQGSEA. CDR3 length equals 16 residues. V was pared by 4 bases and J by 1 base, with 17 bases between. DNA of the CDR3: TGCAGCGTTGCCCGGACAGCTGGGGTGTCCTACAATGAGCAGTTCTTC. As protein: CSVARTAGVSYNEQFF.

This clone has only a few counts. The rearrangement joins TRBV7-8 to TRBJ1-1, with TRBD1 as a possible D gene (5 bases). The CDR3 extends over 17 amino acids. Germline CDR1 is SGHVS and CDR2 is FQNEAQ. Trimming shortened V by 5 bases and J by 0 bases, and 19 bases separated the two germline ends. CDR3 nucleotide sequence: TGTGCCAGCAGCCCAGCGGCCCTGACAGTCATGAACACTGAAGCTTTCTTT. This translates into CASSPAALTVMNTEAFF.

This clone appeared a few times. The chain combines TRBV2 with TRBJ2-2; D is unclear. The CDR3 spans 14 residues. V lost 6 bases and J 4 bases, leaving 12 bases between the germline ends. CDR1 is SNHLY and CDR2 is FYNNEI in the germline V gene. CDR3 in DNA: TGTGCCAGCAGGACGACATACTCCACCGGGGAGCTGTTTTTT. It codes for CASRTTYSTGELFF.

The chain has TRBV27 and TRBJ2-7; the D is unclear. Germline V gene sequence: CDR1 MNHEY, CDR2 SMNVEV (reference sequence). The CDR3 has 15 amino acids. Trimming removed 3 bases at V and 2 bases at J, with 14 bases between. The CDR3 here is CASSLGGRYPYEQYF. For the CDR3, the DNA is TGTGCCAGCAGTTTGGGCGGCAGGTATCCCTACGAGCAGTACTTC.

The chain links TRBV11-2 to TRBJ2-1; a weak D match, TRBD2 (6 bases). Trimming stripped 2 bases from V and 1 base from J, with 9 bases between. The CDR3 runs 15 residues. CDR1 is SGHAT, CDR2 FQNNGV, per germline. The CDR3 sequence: CASSLSEGSYNEQFF. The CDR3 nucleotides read TGTGCCAGCAGCTTATCGGAGGGGTCCTACAATGAGCAGTTCTTC. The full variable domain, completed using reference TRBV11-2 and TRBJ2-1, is EAGVAQSPRYKIIEKRQSVAFWCNPISGHATLYWYQQILGQGPKLLIQFQNNGVVDDSQLPKDRFSAERLKGVDSTLKIQPAKLEDSAVYLCASSLSEGSYNEQFFGPGTRLTVL.

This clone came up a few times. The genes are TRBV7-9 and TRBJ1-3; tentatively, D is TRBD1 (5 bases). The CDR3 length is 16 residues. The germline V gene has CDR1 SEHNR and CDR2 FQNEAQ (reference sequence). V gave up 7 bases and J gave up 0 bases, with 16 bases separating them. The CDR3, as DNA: TGTGCCAGCATCCGCCGGGACGGAGACTCTGGAAACACCATATATTTT. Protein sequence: CASIRRDGDSGNTIYF.

In DNA form, the CDR3 reads TGTGCCAGCAGTGCCACAGGGGGCAGGGACGAGCAGTACTTC. Translation: CASSATGGRDEQYF. This chain joins TRBV6-1 and TRBJ2-5, with TRBD1 identical over 9 bases. The DNA end lines up better with TRBJ2-7; the J call may be wrong. The CDR3 spans 14 residues. Per germline, CDR1 MNHNS and CDR2 SASEGT.

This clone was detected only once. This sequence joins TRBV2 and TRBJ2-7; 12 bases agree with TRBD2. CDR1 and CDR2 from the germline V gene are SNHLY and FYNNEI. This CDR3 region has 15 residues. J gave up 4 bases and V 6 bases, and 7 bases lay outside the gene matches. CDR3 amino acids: CASSHLAGGGYEQYF. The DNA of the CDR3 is TGTGCCAGCAGCCACCTAGCGGGAGGGGGGTACGAGCAGTACTTC.

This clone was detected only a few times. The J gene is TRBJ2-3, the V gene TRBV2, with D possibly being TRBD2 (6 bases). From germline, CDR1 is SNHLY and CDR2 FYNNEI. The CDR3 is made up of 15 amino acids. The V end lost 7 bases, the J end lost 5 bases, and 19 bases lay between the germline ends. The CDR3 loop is CASTRDSTQLDTQYF. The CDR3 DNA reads TGTGCCAGCACACGGGACTCGACCCAACTAGATACGCAGTATTTT.

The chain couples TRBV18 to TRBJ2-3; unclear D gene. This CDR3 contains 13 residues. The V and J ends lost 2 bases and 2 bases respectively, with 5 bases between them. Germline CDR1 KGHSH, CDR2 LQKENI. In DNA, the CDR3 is TGTGCCAGCTCACCAATCGTCACAGATACGCAGTATTTT. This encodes CASSPIVTDTQYF.

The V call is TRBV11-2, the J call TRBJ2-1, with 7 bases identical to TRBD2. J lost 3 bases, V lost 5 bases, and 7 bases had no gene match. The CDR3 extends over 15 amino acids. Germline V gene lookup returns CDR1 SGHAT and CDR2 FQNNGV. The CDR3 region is CASSVRLARYNEQFF. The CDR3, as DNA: TGTGCCAGCAGCGTGAGACTAGCCCGCTACAATGAGCAGTTCTTC.

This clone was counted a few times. CDR3: CASSPPGQKGSSYNEQFF. CDR3 nucleotides: TGTGCCAGCAGCCCTCCGGGACAGAAAGGATCTTCCTACAATGAGCAGTTCTTC. The chain couples TRBV5-6 to TRBJ2-1; 7 bases line up with TRBD1. CDR1 and CDR2 from the germline V gene are SGHDT and YYEEEE. CDR3 length equals 18 residues. After removal of 4 bases from V and 1 base from J, the junction contained 14 bases not matched to a gene. Filled out from reference TRBV5-6 and TRBJ2-1, the complete variable domain reads DAGVTQSPTHLIKTRGQQVTLRCSPKSGHDTVSWYQQALGQGPQFIFQYYEEEERQRGNFPDRFSGHQFPNYSSELNVNALLLGDSALYLCASSPPGQKGSSYNEQFFGPGTRLTVL.

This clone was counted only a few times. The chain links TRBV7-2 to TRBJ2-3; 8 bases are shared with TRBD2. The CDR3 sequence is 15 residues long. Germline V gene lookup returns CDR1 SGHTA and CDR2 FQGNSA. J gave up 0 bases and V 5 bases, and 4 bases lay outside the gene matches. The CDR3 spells CASSPLAASTDTQYF. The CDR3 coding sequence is TGTGCCAGCAGCCCACTAGCGGCAAGCACAGATACGCAGTATTTT.

CDR3 DNA sequence: TGTGCCAGCAGCGGAACCGGGACAGGGGGCAATGAGCAGTTCTTC. The encoded protein is CASSGTGTGGNEQFF. The chain joins TRBV5-4 to TRBJ2-1; 11 bases match TRBD1. CDR3 length equals 15 residues. J was trimmed by 6 bases and V by 4 bases; bases with no gene match: 6. Germline assignment: CDR1 SGHNT and CDR2 YYREEE (reference sequence).

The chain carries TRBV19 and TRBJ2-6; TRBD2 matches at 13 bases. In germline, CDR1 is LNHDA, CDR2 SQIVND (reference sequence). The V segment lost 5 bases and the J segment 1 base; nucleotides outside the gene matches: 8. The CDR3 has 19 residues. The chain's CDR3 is CASSLRTSGSSSGANVLTF. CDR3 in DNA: TGTGCCAGTAGTCTGCGGACTAGCGGGAGTTCTTCTGGGGCCAACGTCCTGACTTTC.

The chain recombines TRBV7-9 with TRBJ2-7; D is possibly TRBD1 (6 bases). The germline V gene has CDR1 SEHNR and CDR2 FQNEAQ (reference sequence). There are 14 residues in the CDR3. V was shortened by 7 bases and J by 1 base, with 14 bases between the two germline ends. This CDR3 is CASTKLQGSYEQYF. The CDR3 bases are TGTGCCAGCACCAAACTCCAGGGGTCCTACGAGCAGTACTTC.

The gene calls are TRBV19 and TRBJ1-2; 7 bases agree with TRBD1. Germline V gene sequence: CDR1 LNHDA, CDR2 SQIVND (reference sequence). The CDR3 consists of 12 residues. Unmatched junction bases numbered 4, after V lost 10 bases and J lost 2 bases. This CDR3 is CATTTGNYGYTF. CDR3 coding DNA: TGTGCCACTACGACAGGGAACTATGGCTACACCTTC.